Listed below are T cell receptor beta chains from one sample, sequenced in a study of blood T cell repertoires in COVID-19. Libraries were prepared by immunoSEQ multiplex PCR; TCRdb keeps only in-frame clonotypes and omits some of them. The repertoire includes a few hundred thousand clones, about 80% of them detected once, and 8.9% sits in the top ten. Sequencing was carried out using peripheral blood. These receptors all stem from a man older than 75 with acute or convalescent COVID-19. CDR3s include the opening cysteine and the closing phenylalanine or tryptophan. D genes are given only for firm matches. The size of a clone is reported for some rows only, either as once, few or many, or as a class for expanded clones.

.	.	TRBJ1-4	TRBV6-1	16	TGTGCCAGCAGTGAGGACCGGCGGGGTAGGGGCGAAAAACTGTTTTTT	CASSEDRRGRGEKLFF
once	.	TRBJ1-4	TRBV18	14	TGTGCCAGCTCACGCCGGGGGACTAATGAAAAACTGTTTTTT	CASSRRGTNEKLFF
.	TRBD2	TRBJ2-3	TRBV5-1	15	TGCGCCAGCAACCGGGGGGGCCATGGAACAGATACGCAGTATTTT	CASNRGGHGTDTQYF
.	TRBD1	TRBJ1-5	TRBV27	16	TGTGCCAGCAGCCACTTCGGGACAGGTCAGAATCAGCCCCAGCATTTT	CASSHFGTGQNQPQHF
.	.	TRBJ1-3	TRBV30	14	TGTGCCTGGAGGGCTAGCCTCTCTGGAAACACCATATATTTT	CAWRASLSGNTIYF
few	TRBD2	TRBJ2-7	TRBV5-1	16	TGCGCCAGCAGCTCCCTGAGCGGGGCGGTGGGCTACGAGCAGTACTTC	CASSSLSGAVGYEQYF
.	TRBD2	TRBJ2-1	TRBV23-1	16	TGCGCCAGCAGGCACCCTAGCGGGAGGTATACGAATGAGCAGTTCTTC	CASRHPSGRYTNEQFF
.	.	TRBJ2-1	TRBV24-1	15	TGTGCCACCAGTGATTTTTCGGTAGCTGGAAATGAGCAGTTCTTC	CATSDFSVAGNEQFF
few	.	TRBJ1-5	TRBV7-8	15	TGTGCCAGCAGCTTAGCGATCTGGGCGAATCAGCCCCAGCATTTT	CASSLAIWANQPQHF
.	TRBD1	TRBJ2-5	TRBV14	18	TGTGCCAGCAGCCAAGATCTCCAACGGACAGGGGGCTGGGAGACCCAGTACTTC	CASSQDLQRTGGWETQYF
.	.	TRBJ1-6	TRBV5-1	16	TGCGCCAGCAAGCTTACCTACGGACAGTATAATTCACCCCTCCACTTT	CASKLTYGQYNSPLHF
.	TRBD2	TRBJ2-2	TRBV3-1/TRBV3-2	15	TGTGCCAGCAGCCAGGGACTAACGAACACCGGGGAGCTGTTTTTT	CASSQGLTNTGELFF